Listed here are 20 T cell receptor beta chains from one sample, sequenced in a study of memory CD4+ T cells and cytomegalovirus serostatus. Method: immunoSEQ multiplex PCR; TCRdb's copy keeps in-frame clones and lacks some. The sample lists 45,000 or so clones; 79% were seen once. The sort gate was single viable CD3+CD4+CD8-CD45RO+ cells for memory CD4+ T cells. Sample: memory CD4+ T cells from blood. Receptors originate from an adult in good health and CMV-seronegative.

The V and J genes are TRBV7-2 and TRBJ1-1; no clear D. Germline CDR1 is SGHTA and CDR2 is FQGNSA. V shed 1 base and J shed 5 bases, with 11 bases lying between them. The CDR3 runs 14 residues. Here the CDR3 DNA reads TGTGCCAGCAGCTTAGGAGGAGGTTGGACTGAAGCTTTCTTT. Protein sequence: CASSLGGGWTEAFF.

This sequence joins TRBV11-3 and TRBJ2-6; D is undetermined. V gave up 3 bases and J gave up 0 bases, with 6 bases separating them. The CDR3 extends over 15 amino acids. In germline, CDR1 is SGHNT, CDR2 YENEEA. CDR3 residues: CASSLGVSGANVLTF. The CDR3 region has the DNA TGTGCCAGCAGCTTGGGCGTCTCTGGGGCCAACGTCCTGACTTTC.

The chain is built from TRBV5-6 and TRBJ1-2; D possibly corresponds to TRBD1 (6 bases). Germline V lookup: CDR1 SGHDT, CDR2 YYEEEE. CDR3 length: 14 amino acids. Between the trimmed V and J ends, which lost 2 bases and 3 bases, there was a span of 11 bases. This CDR3 is CASSLGGRDYGYTF. CDR3 coding DNA: TGTGCCAGCAGCTTAGGGGGTCGAGACTATGGCTACACCTTC.

This clone has only a few counts. The rearrangement joins TRBV9 to TRBJ1-5, with D uncertain. Germline V CDR1 and CDR2: SGDLS, YYNGEE. The CDR3 is 15 residues long. The germline V and J ends were trimmed by 3 bases and 4 bases, with 14 bases remaining between them. CDR3 sequence: CASSAGYGRNQPQHF. The CDR3 DNA is TGTGCCAGCAGCGCGGGGTATGGGAGAAATCAGCCCCAGCATTTT.

This clone came up a few times. The rearrangement links TRBV7-3 to TRBJ1-1; 9 nucleotides align to TRBD1. Germline CDR1 SGHTA, CDR2 FQGTGA. Unmatched junction bases numbered 7, after V lost 0 bases and J lost 8 bases. This CDR3 comprises 15 residues. CDR3 nucleotide sequence: TGTGCCAGCAGCTTAACGGACAGGGGCCTGGAAGAAGCTTTCTTT. Translated: CASSLTDRGLEEAFF.

The rearrangement uses TRBV5-4 and TRBJ1-3; 7 bases fit TRBD1. Germline CDR1 reads SGHNT; CDR2 reads YYREEE (reference sequence). With 4 bases clipped from V and 0 bases from J, the junction kept 4 bases outside the gene matches. This CDR3 contains 15 residues. CDR3 nucleotide sequence: TGTGCCAGCAGCGAAGGGGGCATCTCTGGAAACACCATATATTTT. This codes for CASSEGGISGNTIYF.

The chain carries TRBV7-2 and TRBJ2-3; possible D gene TRBD1, 5 bases. Germline values: CDR1 SGHTA, CDR2 FQGNSA. The CDR3 runs 11 residues. The germline V and J ends were trimmed by 3 bases and 9 bases, with 7 bases remaining between them. CDR3 region: CASSFKGTQYF. The CDR3 region has the DNA TGTGCCAGCAGCTTTAAGGGGACGCAGTATTTT. Drawing the rest from reference TRBV7-2 and TRBJ2-3, the complete variable domain is GAGVSQSPSNKVTEKGKDVELRCDPISGHTALYWYRQSLGQGLEFLIYFQGNSAPDKSGLPSDRFSAERTGGSVSTLTIQRTQQEDSAVYLCASSFKGTQYFGPGTRLTVL.

This chain uses TRBV9 with TRBJ2-1, with D possibly TRBD2 on 6 matching bases. This CDR3 has 16 amino acids. Germline V gene data show CDR1 as SGDLS and CDR2 as YYNGEE. The V end was cut by 4 bases, the J end by 2 bases, with 16 bases between. As DNA, the CDR3 is TGTGCCAGCAGCCCACGGGACTTTTTTCCCTACAATGAGCAGTTCTTC. It encodes CASSPRDFFPYNEQFF.

The chain combines TRBV6-4 with TRBJ2-3; 8 bases line up with TRBD2. This CDR3 contains 13 residues. Looked up from germline, CDR1 is MRHNA and CDR2 is SNTAGT. Trimming took 8 bases from V and 2 from J; bases not matched to a gene: 3. The CDR3 nucleotides are TGTGCCAGCTCGCGGGAGGCCACAGATACGCAGTATTTT. It translates to CASSREATDTQYF.

The CDR3 DNA reads as TGTGCCAGCAGCTTAGAAGAAGGAAGCAACTATGGCTACACCTTC. Its translation is CASSLEEGSNYGYTF. The V gene is TRBV7-2, the J gene TRBJ1-2; D remains ambiguous. This CDR3 has 15 residues. CDR1 is SGHTA, CDR2 FQGNSA, per germline. V lost 1 base to trimming and J lost 2 bases, with 11 bases between them.

A note on this clone: At one end, the junction sequence differs from germline, possibly due to a read error. V usage is TRBV18 and J usage is TRBJ2-7; 10 bases fit TRBD2. The CDR3 extends over 15 amino acids. Germline CDR1 is KGHSH and CDR2 is LQKENI. Here the CDR3 DNA reads TGTACCAGCTCACCACCGAGCGGGAGGGTGGGCGAGCAGTACTTC. Residues: CTSSPPSGRVGEQYF. The variable domain in full, completed from reference TRBV18 and TRBJ2-7, reads NAGVMQNPRHLVRRRGQEARLRCSPMKGHSHVYWYRQLPEEGLKFMVYLQKENIIDESGMPKERFSAEFPKEGPSILRIQQVVRGDSAAYFCTSSPPSGRVGEQYFGPGTRLTVT.

As DNA, the CDR3 is TGCGCCAGCAGCCAAGACGGATATGGCTACACCTTC. It yields the protein CASSQDGYGYTF. The rearrangement joins TRBV4-1 to TRBJ1-2; D not certain. This CDR3 spans 12 amino acids. The V gene's germline CDR1 is MGHRA and CDR2 YSYEKL. The V end was cut by 0 bases, the J end by 5 bases, with 4 bases between.

There are a few counts of this clone. Other DNA sequences in the sample encode the same CDR3. The V gene is TRBV15, the J gene TRBJ1-5; weak D call: TRBD1 (6 bases). The CDR3 sequence is 14 residues long. Trimming removed 2 bases at V and 5 bases at J, with 10 bases between. Germline loops: CDR1 LNHNV, CDR2 YYDKDF (reference sequence). CDR3 sequence: CATSRRQEDQPQHF. CDR3 DNA: TGTGCCACCAGCAGACGACAGGAGGATCAGCCCCAGCATTTT.

The chain joins TRBV28 to TRBJ2-1, with TRBD1 matching 10 bases. Trimming took 3 bases from V and 5 from J; bases not matched to a gene: 4. Looked up from germline, CDR1 is MDHEN and CDR2 is SYDVKM. The CDR3 totals 15 residues. CDR3 DNA sequence: TGTGCCAGCAGTTTCCCGGGACAGGGGAACAATGAGCAGTTCTTC. Encoded protein: CASSFPGQGNNEQFF.

The rearrangement links TRBV6-5 to TRBJ1-2, with no clear D. CDR1 MNHEY and CDR2 SVGAGI come from the germline V gene. Trimming removed 8 bases from V and 7 bases from J, with 2 bases in between. The CDR3 extends over 8 amino acids. CDR3 sequence (DNA): TGTGCCAGCGGTGGCTACACCTTC. Its protein is CASGGYTF.

In this sample, this clone turned up a few times. The chain has TRBV7-2 and TRBJ2-7, with TRBD2 as a possible D gene (5 bases). V was trimmed by 1 base and J by 6 bases, leaving 22 bases between them. Germline V gives CDR1 SGHTA, CDR2 FQGNSA. This CDR3 region has 17 residues. In DNA form, the CDR3 reads TGTGCCAGCAGCTTAGAAGGTGTCGGAGACTACCTTCTCGAGCAGTACTTC. This codes for CASSLEGVGDYLLEQYF.

Here the CDR3 reads CASSLTGTVYGNTIYF. The CDR3 DNA sequence: TGCGCCAGCAGCCTGACCGGGACAGTTTATGGAAACACCATATATTTT. The rearrangement uses TRBV5-1 and TRBJ1-3; 7 bases map to TRBD1. Germline trimming cut 4 bases from V and 3 bases from J; bases unmatched to any gene: 10. Germline V gene sequence: CDR1 SGHRS, CDR2 YFSETQ. There are 16 residues in the CDR3.

J is TRBJ2-5 and V is TRBV5-1; 10 bases are a match to TRBD1. Germline CDR1 reads SGHRS; CDR2 reads YFSETQ. CDR3 length: 14 amino acids. V gave up 6 bases and J gave up 3 bases; unmatched junction bases: 5. CDR3 sequence reads: CASTTGTGEETQYF. The CDR3 nucleotides are TGCGCCAGCACGACCGGGACAGGGGAAGAGACCCAGTACTTC. Combining the CDR3 with reference TRBV5-1 and TRBJ2-5 gives the whole variable domain KAGVTQTPRYLIKTRGQQVTLSCSPISGHRSVSWYQQTPGQGLQFLFEYFSETQRNKGNFPGRFSGRQFSNSRSEMNVSTLELGDSALYLCASTTGTGEETQYFGPGTRLLVL.

V gene TRBV5-1 combines with J gene TRBJ2-1; D is unclear. Germline CDR1 reads SGHRS; CDR2 reads YFSETQ. V lost 3 bases and J 12 bases, leaving 13 bases between the germline ends. The CDR3 contains 12 residues. The CDR3 DNA is TGCGCCAGCAGCTCCGAGAGCGTCGTGCAGTTCTTC. Protein: CASSSESVVQFF.

The V and J genes are TRBV27 and TRBJ2-5; D gene unclear. V was clipped by 8 bases and J by 2 bases, with 15 bases between them. The CDR3 sequence is 14 residues long. The germline V gene has CDR1 MNHEY and CDR2 SMNVEV (reference sequence). For the CDR3, the DNA is TGTGCCAGCCGACAACTACTACAACAAGAGACCCAGTACTTC. Protein product: CASRQLLQQETQYF.